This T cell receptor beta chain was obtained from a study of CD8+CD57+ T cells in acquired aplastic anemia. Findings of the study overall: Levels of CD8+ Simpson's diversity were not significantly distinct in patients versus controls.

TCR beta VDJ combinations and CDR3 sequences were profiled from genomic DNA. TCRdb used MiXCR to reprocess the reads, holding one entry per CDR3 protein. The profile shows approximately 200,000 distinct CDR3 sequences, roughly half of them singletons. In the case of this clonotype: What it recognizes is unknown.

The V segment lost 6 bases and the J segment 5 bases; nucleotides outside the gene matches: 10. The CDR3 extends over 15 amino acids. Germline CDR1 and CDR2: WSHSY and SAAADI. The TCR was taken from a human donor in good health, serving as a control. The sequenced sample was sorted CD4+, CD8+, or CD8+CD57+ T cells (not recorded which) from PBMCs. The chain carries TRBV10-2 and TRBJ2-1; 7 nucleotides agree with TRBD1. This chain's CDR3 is CASSAGGGSNNEQFF. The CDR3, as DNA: TGCGCCAGCAGCGCAGGGGGTGGTTCGAACAATGAGCAGTTCTTC.